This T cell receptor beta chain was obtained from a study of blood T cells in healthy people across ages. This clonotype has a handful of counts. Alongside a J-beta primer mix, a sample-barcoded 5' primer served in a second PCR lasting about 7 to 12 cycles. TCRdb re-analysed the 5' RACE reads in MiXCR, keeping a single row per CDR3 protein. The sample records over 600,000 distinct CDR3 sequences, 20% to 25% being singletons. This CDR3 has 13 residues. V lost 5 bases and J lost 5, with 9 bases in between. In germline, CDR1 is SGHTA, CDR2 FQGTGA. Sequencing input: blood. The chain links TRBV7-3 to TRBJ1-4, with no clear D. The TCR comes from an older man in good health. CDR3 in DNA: TGTGCCAGCAGCCTGAACAGCAATGAAAAACTGTTTTTT. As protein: CASSLNSNEKLFF.